The clone carrying this T cell receptor (beta chain) was counted a single time. The junction had 8 bases not matched to a gene; V was cut back by 3 bases and J by 1 base. CDR3 length equals 16 residues. Germline CDR1 reads MNHEY; CDR2 reads SMNVEV (reference sequence). This sample stems from a study of cytomegalovirus exposure and HLA in healthy donors. It was with 60 Vbeta and 13 Jbeta primers that the PCR ran. The assay was immunoSEQ multiplex PCR, and TCRdb's table has in-frame clones only and misses some. The sample contains around 100,000 clones, around 82% of which appear only once. The V gene is TRBV27, the J gene TRBJ1-1; 7 positions agree with TRBD1. The source material was PBMCs. The source of this sequence is a woman aged 45 to 65 in good health and CMV-seropositive. Written as DNA, the CDR3 is TGTGCCAGCAGTTTGGAGACAGGGTTAAAGAACACTGAAGCTTTCTTT. It is translated as CASSLETGLKNTEAFF.